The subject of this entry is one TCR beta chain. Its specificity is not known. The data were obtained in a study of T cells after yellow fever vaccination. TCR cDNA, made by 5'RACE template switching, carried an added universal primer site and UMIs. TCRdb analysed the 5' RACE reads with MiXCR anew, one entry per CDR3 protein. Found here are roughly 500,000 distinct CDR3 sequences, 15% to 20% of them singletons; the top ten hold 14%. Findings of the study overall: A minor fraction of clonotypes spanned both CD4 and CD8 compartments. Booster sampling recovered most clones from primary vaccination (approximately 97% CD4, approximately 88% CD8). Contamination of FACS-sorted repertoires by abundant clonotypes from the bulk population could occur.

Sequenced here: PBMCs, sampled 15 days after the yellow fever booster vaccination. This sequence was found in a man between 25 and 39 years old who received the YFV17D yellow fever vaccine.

The CDR3 reads CASSLPGQGLSLLWGNQETQYF. CDR3 DNA: TGTGCCAGCAGCTTGCCCGGACAGGGGTTATCCCTTCTATGGGGAAATCAAGAGACCCAGTACTTC. The chain is built from TRBV5-4 and TRBJ2-5; 9 positions agree with TRBD1. The CDR3 has 22 amino acids. The germline V gene encodes CDR1 SGHNT and CDR2 YYREEE (reference sequence). The V and J ends lost 1 base and 2 bases, in that order; junction bases with no gene match: 24.